In its sample, the clone carrying this T cell receptor beta chain was seen a few times. Its antigen is unidentified. The TCR beta library used iRepertoire HTBI primers with Arm-PCR amplification of CDR3. TCRdb reanalysed the multiplex PCR reads using MiXCR and keeps one entry per CDR3 protein. The data show some 470,000 distinct CDR3 sequences, with 20% to 25% seen just once and less than 9% held by the top ten. The sample belongs to a study of regulatory T cells in long-lasting Graves disease. Study-level information: Over 5 years on antithyroid drugs plus positive TSH receptor antibodies marked Graves' disease as persistent.

Study-wide results and caveats: With persistent disease, TRBV28, TRBJ1-2 and TRBJ2-5 were the favored segments. In persistent patients, shared public clonotypes (under 3,000) outnumbered those in new patients (around 1,000).

The time point was: persistent/refractory GD, antithyroid drugs over 5 years with positive TRAb. PBMC-derived RNA was used for the TCR library. The authors drew patients from an endocrinology department in Xi'an, China. The CDR3 contains 19 residues. Germline V CDR1 and CDR2: KGHDR, SFDVKD. The V gene end was trimmed by 0 bases and the J gene end by 0 bases; junction bases not matched to a gene: 5. The V and J genes are TRBV24-1 and TRBJ2-2, with 11 bases lining up with TRBD2. This sample comprised peripheral blood mononuclear cells (PBMCs), obtained when the disease was refractory, from a patient treated with antithyroid drugs. This TCR was sampled from a female donor with Graves disease. The CDR3 loop reads CATSDLYSGGAPNTGELFF. The CDR3 coding sequence is TGTGCCACCAGTGATTTGTATAGCGGGGGGGCCCCGAACACCGGGGAGCTGTTTTTT.